The 17 T cell receptor beta chains given below trace back to one sample, sequenced in a study of cytomegalovirus exposure and HLA in healthy donors. Amplification used 60 Vbeta primers and 13 Jbeta primers. The method was immunoSEQ multiplex PCR; TCRdb's version includes in-frame clones alone and lacks a portion of them. The sample lists 150,000 or so clones; 70% to 85% were seen once. The sample was PBMCs. The receptor source for this set is a female donor in good health and CMV-seronegative.

This chain connects TRBV6-5 to TRBJ2-5; D not resolved. This CDR3 comprises 14 residues. Germline V gene sequence: CDR1 MNHEY, CDR2 SVGAGI. Trimming left V 0 bases short and J 5 bases short, with 10 bases between. CDR3 in DNA: TGTGCCAGCAGTTACTCGATTAGCCCCGAGACCCAGTACTTC. This codes for CASSYSISPETQYF.

In its sample, this clone was seen a few times. The chain links TRBV7-8 to TRBJ1-5; no clear D gene. The CDR3 runs 13 residues. Germline CDR1 and CDR2: SGHVS and FQNEAQ. Trimming shortened V by 5 bases and J by 5 bases, and 10 bases separated the two germline ends. The CDR3 is CASSQTFDQPQHF. CDR3 nucleotide sequence: TGTGCCAGCAGCCAAACATTCGATCAGCCCCAGCATTTT.

The CDR3 loop is CASSLEPSAGGPSDTQYF. The DNA of the CDR3 is TGTGCCAGCAGCTTAGAACCCTCAGCGGGAGGGCCTTCAGATACGCAGTATTTT. The chain recombines TRBV7-8 with TRBJ2-3; 10 bases fit TRBD2. The CDR3 consists of 18 residues. Germline V CDR1 and CDR2: SGHVS, FQNEAQ. Losses at the gene ends were 1 base for V and 4 bases for J; bases not matched to a gene: 11.

The J gene is TRBJ2-3, the V gene TRBV6-4, with TRBD1 identical over 9 bases. V trimming: 3 bases; J trimming: 2 bases; junction bases outside the gene matches: 3. This CDR3 contains 15 residues. The germline CDR1 and CDR2 sequences are MRHNA and SNTAGT. CDR3: CASSERDRATDTQYF. The CDR3 nucleotides read TGTGCCAGCAGTGAACGGGACAGGGCCACAGATACGCAGTATTTT.

This clone was seen a handful of times. This rearrangement joins TRBV5-6 to TRBJ1-1, with D perhaps TRBD1 (5 bases). Per germline, CDR1 SGHDT and CDR2 YYEEEE. The CDR3 spans 13 residues. The V end lost 4 bases, the J end lost 8 bases, and 15 bases lay between the germline ends. The CDR3 loop is CASSPGTFIEAFF. In nucleotides, the CDR3 is TGTGCCAGCAGCCCCGGGACTTTTATAGAAGCTTTCTTT.

Turning to this clone: Mismatch with germline at one junction end may stem from a read error. This rearrangement joins TRBV27 to TRBJ2-7; 7 bases are a match to TRBD1. This CDR3 contains 15 residues. Germline-derived CDR1 and CDR2 are MNHEY and SMNVEV (reference sequence). The DNA for the CDR3 is TGTGCCAGCAGTTTCTCTACCGGACAGGCGTACGAGCAGCACTTC. The encoded protein is CASSFSTGQAYEQHF.

V gene TRBV27 combines with J gene TRBJ2-1, with 9 bases lining up with TRBD2. V gave up 3 bases and J gave up 4 bases; unmatched junction bases: 1. Germline V gene sequence: CDR1 MNHEY, CDR2 SMNVEV (reference sequence). The CDR3 sequence is 14 residues long. The CDR3 loop is CASSFLAGYNEQFF. The CDR3 DNA sequence: TGTGCCAGCAGTTTTCTAGCGGGATACAATGAGCAGTTCTTC.

The genes are TRBV28 and TRBJ1-2; D is undetermined. Between the trimmed V and J ends, which lost 1 base and 8 bases, there was a span of 8 bases. Germline V lookup: CDR1 MDHEN, CDR2 SYDVKM. The CDR3 is made up of 12 amino acids. In DNA form, the CDR3 reads TGTGCCAGCAGTTTATCGGTGAGGGGCTACACCTTC. It yields the protein CASSLSVRGYTF.

The chain is built from TRBV5-4 and TRBJ2-6; perhaps TRBD2 as D (6 bases). The germline V gene has CDR1 SGHNT and CDR2 YYREEE (reference sequence). Trimming shortened V by 1 base and J by 2 bases, and 7 bases separated the two germline ends. The CDR3 is 15 amino acids. The CDR3 reads CASSLTGAGANVLTF. CDR3 bases: TGTGCCAGCAGCTTGACGGGGGCTGGGGCCAACGTCCTGACTTTC.

The chain links TRBV6-1 to TRBJ2-7; a possible D gene is TRBD1 (6 bases). Trimming cost V 4 bases and J 4 bases, with 17 bases left between them. Germline CDR1 and CDR2: MNHNS and SASEGT. The CDR3 is 15 residues long. The CDR3 loop is CASSATYGQLYEQYF. In DNA, the CDR3 is TGTGCCAGCAGTGCCACGTACGGACAGCTTTACGAGCAGTACTTC.

This rearrangement joins TRBV5-1 to TRBJ2-7; the match to TRBD1 covers 8 bases. V shed 4 bases and J 5 bases; nucleotides not matched to a gene: 8. The germline gives CDR1 SGHRS, CDR2 YFSETQ. The CDR3 is made up of 14 amino acids. In nucleotides, the CDR3 is TGCGCCAGCAGCGATTACTCGACAGGGGACGAGCAGTACTTC. Encoded protein: CASSDYSTGDEQYF.

This clone has only a few counts. V usage is TRBV5-1 and J usage is TRBJ1-2; 7 bases align to TRBD1. The CDR3 is 14 amino acids. Per the germline V gene, CDR1 is SGHRS and CDR2 is YFSETQ. Unmatched junction bases numbered 3, after V lost 0 bases and J lost 4 bases. The CDR3 DNA reads as TGCGCCAGCAGCTTGGGACAGGGTGGCTATGGCTACACCTTC. Translating gives CASSLGQGGYGYTF.

The sample holds one count of this clone. The chain employs TRBV28 and TRBJ1-1; TRBD1 matches at 9 bases. V shed 6 bases, J shed 5 bases, and the junction held 10 bases outside the gene matches. This CDR3 has 15 residues. Germline V lookup: CDR1 MDHEN, CDR2 SYDVKM. The CDR3 region is CASRTGQGTFTEAFF. The CDR3 nucleotides read TGTGCCAGCAGGACAGGACAGGGGACGTTTACTGAAGCTTTCTTT.

The rearrangement links TRBV5-6 to TRBJ2-7; D unresolved. The CDR3 covers 12 residues. Per the germline V gene, CDR1 is SGHDT and CDR2 is YYEEEE. Between the trimmed V and J ends, which lost 1 base and 4 bases, there was a span of 6 bases. The CDR3 protein is CASSLTAYEQYF. Here the CDR3 DNA reads TGTGCCAGCAGCTTGACAGCTTACGAGCAGTACTTC.

This clone was counted a few times. In DNA form, the CDR3 reads TGTGCCAGCAGTTTACGGCTAGCGGTCTTGGAGCAGTACTTC. Its protein product is CASSLRLAVLEQYF. This chain joins TRBV27 and TRBJ2-7; TRBD2 agrees at 7 bases. The CDR3 is made up of 14 amino acids. V shed 2 bases and J 7 bases; nucleotides not matched to a gene: 8. Germline CDR1 reads MNHEY; CDR2 reads SMNVEV (reference sequence).

This chain links TRBV5-6 with TRBJ2-5, with 9 nucleotides matching TRBD2. With 4 bases clipped from V and 5 bases from J, the junction kept 12 bases outside the gene matches. Germline CDR1 and CDR2: SGHDT and YYEEEE. This CDR3 has 16 residues. The CDR3 loop is CASSHTKREVQETQYF. DNA of the CDR3: TGTGCCAGCAGCCATACTAAGCGGGAGGTTCAGGAGACCCAGTACTTC. The full variable domain, with the rest looked up from reference TRBV5-6 and TRBJ2-5, is DAGVTQSPTHLIKTRGQQVTLRCSPKSGHDTVSWYQQALGQGPQFIFQYYEEEERQRGNFPDRFSGHQFPNYSSELNVNALLLGDSALYLCASSHTKREVQETQYFGPGTRLLVL.

The chain couples TRBV14 to TRBJ1-2; no reliable D call. This CDR3 contains 14 residues. The germline V gene has CDR1 SGHDN and CDR2 FVKESK. Trimming removed 0 bases at V and 8 bases at J, with 13 bases between. CDR3 protein: CASSQDQLWRGYTF. The CDR3 nucleotides are TGTGCCAGCAGCCAAGATCAACTCTGGAGGGGCTACACCTTC. The full variable domain, completed using reference TRBV14 and TRBJ1-2, is EAGVTQFPSHSVIEKGQTVTLRCDPISGHDNLYWYRRVMGKEIKFLLHFVKESKQDESGMPNNRFLAERTGGTYSTLKVQPAELEDSGVYFCASSQDQLWRGYTFGSGTRLTVV.